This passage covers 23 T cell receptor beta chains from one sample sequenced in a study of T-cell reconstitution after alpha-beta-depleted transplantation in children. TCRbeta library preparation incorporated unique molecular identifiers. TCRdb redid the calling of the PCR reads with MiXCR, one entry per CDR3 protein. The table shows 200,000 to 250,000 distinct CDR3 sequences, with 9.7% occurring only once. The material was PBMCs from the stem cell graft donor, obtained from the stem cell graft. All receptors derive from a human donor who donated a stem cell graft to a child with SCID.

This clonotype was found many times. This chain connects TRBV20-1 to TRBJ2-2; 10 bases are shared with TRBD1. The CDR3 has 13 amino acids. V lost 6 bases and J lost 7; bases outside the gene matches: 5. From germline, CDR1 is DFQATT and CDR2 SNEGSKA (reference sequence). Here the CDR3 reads CSAGTGVIGELFF. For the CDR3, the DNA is TGCAGTGCCGGGACAGGGGTGATCGGGGAGCTGTTTTTT.

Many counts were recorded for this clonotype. The CDR3 DNA sequence: TGTGCCAGCAGTTTAGGTCAGGGGCGAGCCTGGGCAGATACGCAGTATTTT. This encodes CASSLGQGRAWADTQYF. V is TRBV12-3 or TRBV12-4 and J is TRBJ2-3; D perhaps matches TRBD1 (6 bases). V dropped 1 base and J dropped 4 bases, with 18 bases sitting between them. CDR3 length: 17 amino acids.

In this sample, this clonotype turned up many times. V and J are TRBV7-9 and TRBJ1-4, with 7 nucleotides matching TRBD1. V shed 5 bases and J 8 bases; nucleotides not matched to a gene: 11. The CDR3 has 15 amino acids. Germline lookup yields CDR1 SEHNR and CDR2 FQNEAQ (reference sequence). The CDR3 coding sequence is TGTGCCAGCAGCGCCACAGGGGAGCCCTGGGAAAAACTGTTTTTT. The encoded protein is CASSATGEPWEKLFF.

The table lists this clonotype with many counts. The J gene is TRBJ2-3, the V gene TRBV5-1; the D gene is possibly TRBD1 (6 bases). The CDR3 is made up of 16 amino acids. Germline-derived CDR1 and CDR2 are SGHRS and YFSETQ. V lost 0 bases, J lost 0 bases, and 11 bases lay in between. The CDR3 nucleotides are TGCGCCAGCAGCTTGGACCCAGGGGATAGCACAGATACGCAGTATTTT. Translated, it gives CASSLDPGDSTDTQYF.

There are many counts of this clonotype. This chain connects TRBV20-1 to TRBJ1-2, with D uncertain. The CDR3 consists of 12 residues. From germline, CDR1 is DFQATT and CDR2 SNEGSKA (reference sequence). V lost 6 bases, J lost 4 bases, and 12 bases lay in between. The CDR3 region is CSAPVPSYGYTF. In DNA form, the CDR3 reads TGCAGTGCCCCTGTCCCATCCTATGGCTACACCTTC.

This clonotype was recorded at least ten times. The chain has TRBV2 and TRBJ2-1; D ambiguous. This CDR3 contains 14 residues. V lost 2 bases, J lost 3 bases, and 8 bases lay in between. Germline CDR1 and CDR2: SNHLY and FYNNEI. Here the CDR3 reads CASSELVLYNEQFF. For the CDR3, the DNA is TGTGCCAGCAGTGAACTAGTCCTCTACAATGAGCAGTTCTTC.

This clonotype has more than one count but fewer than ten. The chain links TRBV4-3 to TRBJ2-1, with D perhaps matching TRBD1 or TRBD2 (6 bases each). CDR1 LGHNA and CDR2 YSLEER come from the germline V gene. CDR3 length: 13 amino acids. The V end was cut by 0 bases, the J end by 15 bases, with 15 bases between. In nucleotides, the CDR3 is TGCGCCAGCAGCCAAGAGGGGGGCAGCTCACCGTTCTTC. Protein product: CASSQEGGSSPFF.

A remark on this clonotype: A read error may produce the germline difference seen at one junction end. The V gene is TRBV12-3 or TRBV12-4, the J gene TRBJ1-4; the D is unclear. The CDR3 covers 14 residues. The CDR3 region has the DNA TGTGCCAGCAGTTTATCCCAGGAGGGTGAAAAACCGTTTTTT. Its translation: CASSLSQEGEKPFF.

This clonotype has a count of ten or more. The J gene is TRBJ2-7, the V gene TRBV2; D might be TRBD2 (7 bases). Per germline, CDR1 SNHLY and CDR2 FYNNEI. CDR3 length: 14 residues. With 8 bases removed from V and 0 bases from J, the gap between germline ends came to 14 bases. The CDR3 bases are TGTGCCAGCTCGAGGGGGGGTCTCTCCTACGAGCAGTACTTC. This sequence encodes CASSRGGLSYEQYF.

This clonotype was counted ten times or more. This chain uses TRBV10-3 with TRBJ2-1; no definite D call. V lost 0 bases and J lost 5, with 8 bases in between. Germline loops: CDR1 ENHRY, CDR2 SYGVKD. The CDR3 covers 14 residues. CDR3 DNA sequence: TGTGCCATCAGTGAGTCAGGCCCTAACAATGAGCAGTTCTTC. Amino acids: CAISESGPNNEQFF.

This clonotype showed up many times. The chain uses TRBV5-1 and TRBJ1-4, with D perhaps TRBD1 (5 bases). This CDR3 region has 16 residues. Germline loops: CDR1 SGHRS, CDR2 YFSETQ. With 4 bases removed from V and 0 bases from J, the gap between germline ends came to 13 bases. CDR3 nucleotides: TGCGCCAGCAGCGCAACCGCGGGGGCAACTAATGAAAAACTGTTTTTT. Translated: CASSATAGATNEKLFF.

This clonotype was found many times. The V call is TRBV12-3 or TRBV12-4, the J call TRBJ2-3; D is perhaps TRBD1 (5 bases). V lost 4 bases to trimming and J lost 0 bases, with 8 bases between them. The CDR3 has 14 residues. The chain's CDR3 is CASSWGSSTDTQYF. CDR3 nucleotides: TGTGCCAGCAGTTGGGGCAGTAGCACAGATACGCAGTATTTT.

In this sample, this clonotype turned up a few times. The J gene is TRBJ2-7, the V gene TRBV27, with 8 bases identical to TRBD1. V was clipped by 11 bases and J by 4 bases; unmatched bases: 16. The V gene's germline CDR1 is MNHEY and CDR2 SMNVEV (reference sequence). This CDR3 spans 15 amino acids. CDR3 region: CAGQYRRQGTYEQYF. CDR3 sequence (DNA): TGTGCCGGCCAATACCGGAGACAGGGGACATACGAGCAGTACTTC.

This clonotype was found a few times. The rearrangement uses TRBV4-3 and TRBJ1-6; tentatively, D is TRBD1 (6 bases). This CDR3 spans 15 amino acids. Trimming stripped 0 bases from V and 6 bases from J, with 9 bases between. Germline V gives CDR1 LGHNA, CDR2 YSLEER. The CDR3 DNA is TGCGCCAGCAGCCAAGATGCCAGGGGTAATTCACCCCTCCACTTT. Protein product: CASSQDARGNSPLHF.

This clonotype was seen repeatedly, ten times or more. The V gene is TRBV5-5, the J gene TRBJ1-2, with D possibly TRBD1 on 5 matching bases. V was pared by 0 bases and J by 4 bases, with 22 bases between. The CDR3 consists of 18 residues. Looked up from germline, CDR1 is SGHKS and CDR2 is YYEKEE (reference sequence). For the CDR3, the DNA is TGTGCCAGCAGCTTGGGCTTGAGATCAGCAGGGCGCGGCTATGGCTACACCTTC. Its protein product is CASSLGLRSAGRGYGYTF. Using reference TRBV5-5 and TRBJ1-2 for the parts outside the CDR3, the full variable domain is DAGVTQSPTHLIKTRGQQVTLRCSPISGHKSVSWYQQVLGQGPQFIFQYYEKEERGRGNFPDRFSARQFPNYSSELNVNALLLGDSALYLCASSLGLRSAGRGYGYTFGSGTRLTVV.

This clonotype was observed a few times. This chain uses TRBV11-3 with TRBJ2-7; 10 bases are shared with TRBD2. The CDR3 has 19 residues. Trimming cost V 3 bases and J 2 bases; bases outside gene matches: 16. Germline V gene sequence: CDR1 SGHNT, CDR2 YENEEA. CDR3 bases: TGTGCCAGCAGCTTCCGTGTGAGTAGCGGGGGGTCCGGGACCTACGAGCAGTACTTC. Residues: CASSFRVSSGGSGTYEQYF.

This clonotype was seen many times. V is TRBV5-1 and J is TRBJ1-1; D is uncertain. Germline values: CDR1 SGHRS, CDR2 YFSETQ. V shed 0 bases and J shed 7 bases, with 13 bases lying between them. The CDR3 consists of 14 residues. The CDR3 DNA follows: TGCGCCAGCAGCTTGGGACCCCCTAGCATTGAAGCTTTCTTT. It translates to CASSLGPPSIEAFF.

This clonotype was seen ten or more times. Here the CDR3 DNA reads TGCGCCAGCACCACCGGGACAGCGAACACCGGGGAGCTGTTTTTT. The encoded protein is CASTTGTANTGELFF. The gene calls are TRBV5-1 and TRBJ2-2, with 7 bases that match TRBD1. Germline V gene sequence: CDR1 SGHRS, CDR2 YFSETQ. The CDR3 totals 15 residues. V shed 6 bases and J 0 bases; nucleotides not matched to a gene: 5.

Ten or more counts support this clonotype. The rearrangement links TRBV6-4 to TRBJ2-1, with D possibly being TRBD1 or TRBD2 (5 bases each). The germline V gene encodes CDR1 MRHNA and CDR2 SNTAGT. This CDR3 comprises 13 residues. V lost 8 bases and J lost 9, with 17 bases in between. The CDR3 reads CASGGNDAGEQFF. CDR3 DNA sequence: TGTGCCAGCGGGGGAAACGATGCCGGTGAGCAGTTCTTC.

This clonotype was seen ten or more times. DNA of the CDR3: TGCGCCAGCAGCTTTGGGACATCGAACACTGAAGCTTTCTTT. This gives the protein CASSFGTSNTEAFF. V gene TRBV5-1 combines with J gene TRBJ1-1; weak D call: TRBD1 (6 bases). V shed 2 bases and J shed 1 base, with 9 bases lying between them. The CDR3 extends over 14 amino acids. The germline V gene has CDR1 SGHRS and CDR2 YFSETQ.

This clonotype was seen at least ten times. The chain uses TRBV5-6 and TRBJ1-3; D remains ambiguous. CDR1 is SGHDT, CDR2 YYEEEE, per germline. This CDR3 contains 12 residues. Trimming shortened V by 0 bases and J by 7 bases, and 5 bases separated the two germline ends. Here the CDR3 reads CASSLGVNTIYF. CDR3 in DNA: TGTGCCAGCAGCTTGGGTGTGAACACCATATATTTT. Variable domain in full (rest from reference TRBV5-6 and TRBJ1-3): DAGVTQSPTHLIKTRGQQVTLRCSPKSGHDTVSWYQQALGQGPQFIFQYYEEEERQRGNFPDRFSGHQFPNYSSELNVNALLLGDSALYLCASSLGVNTIYFGEGSWLTVV.

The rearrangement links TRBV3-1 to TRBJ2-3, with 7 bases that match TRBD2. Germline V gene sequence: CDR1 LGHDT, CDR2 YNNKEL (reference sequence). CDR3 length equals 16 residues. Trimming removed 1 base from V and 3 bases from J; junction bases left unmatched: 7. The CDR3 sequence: CASSQASGALTDTQYF. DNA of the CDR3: TGTGCCAGCAGCCAAGCTAGCGGCGCCCTTACAGATACGCAGTATTTT.

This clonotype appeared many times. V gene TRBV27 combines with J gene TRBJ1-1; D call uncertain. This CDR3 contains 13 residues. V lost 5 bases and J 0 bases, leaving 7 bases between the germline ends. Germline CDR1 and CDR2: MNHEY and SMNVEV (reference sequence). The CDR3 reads CASSGIMNTEAFF. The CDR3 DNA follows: TGTGCCAGCAGTGGGATAATGAACACTGAAGCTTTCTTT.